This TCR beta chain emerged from a study of glioma-infiltrating T cells. Using RNA template, CDR3s of TCR alpha and beta were amplified with iRepertoire arm-PCR. TCRdb re-analysed the multiplex PCR reads in MiXCR, keeping a single row per CDR3 protein. The table records under 150,000 distinct CDR3 sequences, under 30% of them present only once. This clonotype was observed a few times. This CDR3 spans 15 amino acids. Per the germline V gene, CDR1 is KGHDR and CDR2 is SFDVKD. The V end lost 3 bases, the J end lost 4 bases, and 11 bases lay between the germline ends. Material: glioma tissue, nonneoplastic brain tissue, or PBMCs (not recorded which). This rearrangement joins TRBV24-1 to TRBJ2-2, with a possible D match to TRBD1 (6 bases). The sequence derives from a human donor with low-grade glioma or glioblastoma, undergoing nonglioma brain surgery, or in good health (not recorded which). CDR3: CATSDPGQTTGELFF. The CDR3 nucleotides are TGTGCCACCAGTGATCCAGGACAGACCACCGGGGAGCTGTTTTTT.